The next 10 T cell receptor beta chains were all read from a single sample in a study of cytomegalovirus exposure and HLA in healthy donors. Both 60 Vbeta primers and 13 Jbeta primers went into the PCR. Repertoires were generated with immunoSEQ multiplex PCR, while TCRdb's copy carries only in-frame clones and drops some. The sample lists under 200,000 clones, roughly 13% occurring once. Input material: PBMCs. These receptors came from a man over 45 in good health and CMV-seropositive.

The V gene is TRBV6-1, the J gene TRBJ1-4, with 12 nucleotides matching TRBD1. From germline, CDR1 is MNHNS and CDR2 SASEGT. V trimming: 4 bases; J trimming: 3 bases; junction bases outside the gene matches: 3. The CDR3 is made up of 16 amino acids. CDR3: CASSVGQGASNEKLFF. For the CDR3, the DNA is TGTGCCAGCAGTGTGGGACAGGGGGCTTCTAATGAAAAACTGTTTTTT.

CDR3 DNA: TGCGCCAGCAGCCAAGTCTTGGCAGGTAATCAAGAGACCCAGTACTTC. Residues: CASSQVLAGNQETQYF. The chain carries TRBV4-3 and TRBJ2-5, with unresolved D. Trimming took 1 base from V and 2 from J, leaving 14 bases between them. Germline lookup yields CDR1 LGHNA and CDR2 YSLEER. This CDR3 spans 16 amino acids.

The genes are TRBV6-5 and TRBJ2-5, with TRBD1 matching over 7 bases. V was clipped by 5 bases and J by 5 bases; unmatched bases: 11. The CDR3 runs 15 residues. Germline CDR1 MNHEY, CDR2 SVGAGI. The CDR3 region is CASSRGQVYRETQYF. In DNA form, the CDR3 reads TGTGCCAGCAGTCGAGGACAGGTTTACCGGGAGACCCAGTACTTC.

The J gene is TRBJ1-1, the V gene TRBV6-6; D is undetermined. From germline, CDR1 is MNHNY and CDR2 SVGAGI (reference sequence). The CDR3 loop spans 11 amino acids. The germline V and J ends were trimmed by 7 bases and 7 bases, with 10 bases remaining between them. CDR3 nucleotides: TGTGCCAGCACCTGGGAGGGTGAAGCTTTCTTT. This translates into CASTWEGEAFF.

The chain employs TRBV11-2 and TRBJ2-7, with D possibly being TRBD2 (5 bases). V gave up 2 bases and J gave up 2 bases, with 10 bases separating them. The CDR3 length is 14 residues. CDR1 is SGHAT and CDR2 is FQNNGV in the germline V gene. The CDR3 region has the DNA TGTGCCAGCAGCTTATCAGAGGGTCCCTACGAGCAGTACGTC. Translated: CASSLSEGPYEQYV.

This clone was recorded a few times. The chain employs TRBV7-3 and TRBJ1-1; 7 bases agree with TRBD1. V was clipped by 5 bases and J by 7 bases; unmatched bases: 4. Germline values: CDR1 SGHTA, CDR2 FQGTGA. The CDR3 spans 12 residues. The CDR3 bases are TGTGCCAGCAGCGCAGGGGGTAGTGAAGCTTTCTTT. This gives the protein CASSAGGSEAFF.

The chain couples TRBV5-6 to TRBJ2-2; D possibly corresponds to TRBD1 (5 bases). Deletions cut 1 base from V and 6 bases from J, with 13 bases between. The CDR3 totals 15 residues. The germline V gene encodes CDR1 SGHDT and CDR2 YYEEEE. For the CDR3, the DNA is TGTGCCAGCAGCTTGCGTGGGGCGGTCGCCGGGGAGCTGTTTTTT. Translating gives CASSLRGAVAGELFF.

V and J are TRBV19 and TRBJ2-2, with D perhaps matching TRBD1 (5 bases). V was shortened by 6 bases and J by 5 bases, with 16 bases between the two germline ends. The CDR3 extends over 15 amino acids. Per germline, CDR1 LNHDA and CDR2 SQIVND (reference sequence). This CDR3 reads CASRGPTISTGELFF. As DNA, the CDR3 is TGTGCCAGTAGGGGGCCCACGATCTCTACCGGGGAGCTGTTTTTT.

This clone was observed a few times. J is TRBJ2-7 and V is TRBV9, with 11 bases that match TRBD1. The germline V gene encodes CDR1 SGDLS and CDR2 YYNGEE. V gave up 0 bases and J gave up 4 bases; unmatched junction bases: 3. The CDR3 spans 15 residues. CDR3 coding DNA: TGTGCCAGCAGCGTAGGGGGGACAGGGGGTTACGAGCAGTACTTC. Its translation is CASSVGGTGGYEQYF.

This clone was seen only a few times. The V gene is TRBV11-2, the J gene TRBJ1-1; D gene unclear. The CDR3 contains 13 residues. Germline CDR1 and CDR2: SGHAT and FQNNGV. V was cut by 0 bases and J by 8 bases, with 10 bases left in between. CDR3 sequence: CASSLDISQEAFF. The DNA for the CDR3 is TGTGCCAGCAGCTTAGATATTAGCCAGGAAGCTTTCTTT.